This T cell receptor (beta chain) comes out of a study of breast tumors, draining lymph nodes, adjacent tissues. TCRdb re-analysed the multiplex PCR reads in MiXCR, keeping a single row per CDR3 protein. There are about 230,000 distinct CDR3 sequences in the sample; about 30% occur only once, and about 1.4% lies in the top ten. The table lists this clonotype with many counts. Germline V CDR1 and CDR2: SNHLY, FYNNEI. The junction had 3 bases not matched to a gene; V was cut back by 5 bases and J by 2 bases. This CDR3 is built from 14 residues. Breast cancer patients provided tissue from their axillary draining lymph nodes.

The gene calls are TRBV2 and TRBJ2-1, with TRBD2 matching over 7 bases. Material: axillary lymph node tissue. This receptor was obtained from a female donor with breast cancer. Some clones in this sample may be carry-over from other donors' samples. CDR3 nucleotides: TGTGCCAGCAGTCCGAGCGGGACCTACAATGAGCAGTTCTTC. Translation: CASSPSGTYNEQFF. The full variable domain, with the rest looked up from reference TRBV2 and TRBJ2-1, is EPEVTQTPSHQVTQMGQEVILRCVPISNHLYFYWYRQILGQKVEFLVSFYNNEISEKSEIFDDQFSVERPDGSNFTLKIRSTKLEDSAMYFCASSPSGTYNEQFFGPGTRLTVL.